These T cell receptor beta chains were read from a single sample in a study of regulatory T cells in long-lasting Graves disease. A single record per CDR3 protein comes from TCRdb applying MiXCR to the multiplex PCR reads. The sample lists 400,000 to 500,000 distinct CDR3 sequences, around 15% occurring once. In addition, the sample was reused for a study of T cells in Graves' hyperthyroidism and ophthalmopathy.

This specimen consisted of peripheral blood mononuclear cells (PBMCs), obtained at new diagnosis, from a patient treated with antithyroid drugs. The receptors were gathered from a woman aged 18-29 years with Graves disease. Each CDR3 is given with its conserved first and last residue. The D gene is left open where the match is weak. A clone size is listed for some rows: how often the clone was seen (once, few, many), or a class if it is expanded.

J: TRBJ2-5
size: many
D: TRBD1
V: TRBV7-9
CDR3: CASSLAHGTGVWETQYF
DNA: TGTGCCAGCAGCCTCGCCCATGGGACAGGGGTATGGGAGACCCAGTACTTC

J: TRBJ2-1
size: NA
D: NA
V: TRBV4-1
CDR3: CASSQEGGLRTNEQFF
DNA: TGCGCCAGCAGCCAAGAGGGGGGTTTAAGAACCAATGAGCAGTTCTTC

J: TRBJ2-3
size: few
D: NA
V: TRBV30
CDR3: CAWTTDTQYF
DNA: TGTGCCTGGACCACAGATACGCAGTATTTT

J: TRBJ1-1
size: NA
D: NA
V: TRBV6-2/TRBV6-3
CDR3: CASSYSGRASEAFF
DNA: TGTGCCAGCAGTTACTCCGGCAGGGCGTCTGAAGCTTTCTTT

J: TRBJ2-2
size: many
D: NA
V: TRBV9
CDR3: CASGVTGELFF
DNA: TGTGCCAGCGGGGTGACGGGGGAGCTGTTTTTT

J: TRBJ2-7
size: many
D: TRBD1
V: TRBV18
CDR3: CASSPAYGTGAHEQYF
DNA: TGTGCCAGCTCACCTGCATACGGGACAGGGGCCCACGAGCAGTACTTC

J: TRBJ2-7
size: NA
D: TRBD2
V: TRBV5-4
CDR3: CASSLHLAGVGYNEQYF
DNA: TGTGCCAGCAGCTTGCATTTAGCGGGAGTTGGCTACAATGAGCAGTACTTC

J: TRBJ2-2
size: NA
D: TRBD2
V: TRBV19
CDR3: CASSIEIAGGVGELFF
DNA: TGTGCCAGTAGTATAGAGATAGCGGGAGGGGTCGGGGAGCTGTTTTTT

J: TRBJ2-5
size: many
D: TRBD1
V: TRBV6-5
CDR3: CASSYRGQGAGETQYF
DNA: TGTGCCAGCAGTTACCGGGGACAGGGGGCCGGGGAGACCCAGTACTTC

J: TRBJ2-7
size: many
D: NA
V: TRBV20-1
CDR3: CSASLDGASYEQYF
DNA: TGCAGTGCCAGCTTGGATGGGGCGTCCTACGAGCAGTACTTC

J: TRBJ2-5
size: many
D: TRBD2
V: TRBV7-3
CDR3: CASSLSGRPQETQYF
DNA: TGTGCCAGCAGCTTAAGCGGGAGGCCCCAAGAGACCCAGTACTTC

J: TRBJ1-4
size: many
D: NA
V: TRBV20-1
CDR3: CSAIDRVGEKLFF
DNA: TGCAGTGCGATCGACCGGGTTGGTGAAAAACTGTTTTTT

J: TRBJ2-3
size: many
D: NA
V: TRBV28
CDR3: CASSDPLHTDTQYF
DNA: TGTGCCAGCAGTGACCCCCTGCACACAGATACGCAGTATTTT

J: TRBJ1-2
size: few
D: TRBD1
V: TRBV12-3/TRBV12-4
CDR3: CASRGSWTGYGYTF
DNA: TGTGCCAGCAGAGGTTCCTGGACAGGCTATGGCTACACCTTC

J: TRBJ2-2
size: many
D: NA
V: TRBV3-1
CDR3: CASSQVGWELFF
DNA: TGTGCCAGCAGCCAAGTGGGTTGGGAGCTGTTTTTT

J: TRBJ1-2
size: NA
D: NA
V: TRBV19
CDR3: CASSNIREQGGGYTF
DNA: TGTGCCAGTAGTAATATCCGGGAACAGGGAGGCGGCTACACCTTC

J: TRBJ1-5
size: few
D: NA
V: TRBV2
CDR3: CASKVGQGTQPQHF
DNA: TGTGCCAGCAAAGTCGGGCAGGGAACTCAGCCCCAGCATTTT

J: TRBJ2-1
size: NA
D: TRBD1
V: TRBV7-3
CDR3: CASSPGTGKLNEQFF
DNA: TGTGCCAGCAGCCCCGGGACAGGAAAACTCAATGAGCAGTTCTTC

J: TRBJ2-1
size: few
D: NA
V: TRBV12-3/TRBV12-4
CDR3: CASSPPGSYNEQFF
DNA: TGTGCCAGCAGCCCTCCCGGGAGCTACAATGAGCAGTTCTTC

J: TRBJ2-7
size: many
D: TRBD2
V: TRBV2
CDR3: CASSVGSGSHEQYF
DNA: TGTGCCAGCAGTGTAGGTAGCGGGAGTCACGAGCAGTACTTC

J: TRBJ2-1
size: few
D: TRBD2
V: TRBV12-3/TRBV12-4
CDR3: CASSGGDEQFF
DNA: TGTGCCAGTAGCGGGGGGGATGAGCAGTTCTTC

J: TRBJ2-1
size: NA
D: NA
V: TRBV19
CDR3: CASSLPGGSSYNEQFF
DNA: TGTGCCAGTAGTCTCCCAGGGGGGAGCTCCTACAATGAGCAGTTCTTC

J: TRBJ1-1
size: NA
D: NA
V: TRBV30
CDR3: CACDRHMNTEAFF
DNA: TGTGCCTGCGACAGGCACATGAACACTGAAGCTTTCTTT

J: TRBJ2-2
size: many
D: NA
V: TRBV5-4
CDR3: CASSSITSTGELFF
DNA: TGTGCCAGCAGCTCCATAACCTCGACCGGGGAGCTGTTTTTT

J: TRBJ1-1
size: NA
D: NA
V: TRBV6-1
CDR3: CASSTRTALAEAFF
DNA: TGTGCCAGCAGTACACGGACAGCCCTCGCTGAAGCTTTCTTT

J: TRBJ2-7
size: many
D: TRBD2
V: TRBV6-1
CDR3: CASRPIGTSGSINEQYF
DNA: TGTGCCAGCAGACCCATCGGGACTAGCGGGAGTATAAACGAGCAGTACTTC

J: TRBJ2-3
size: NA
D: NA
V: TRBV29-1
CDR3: CSAAGQITDTQYF
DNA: TGCAGCGCTGCGGGACAGATCACAGATACGCAGTATTTT

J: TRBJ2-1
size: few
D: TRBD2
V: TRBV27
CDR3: CASSLTKLAGVSPIKDNEQFF
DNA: TGTGCCAGCAGTTTAACAAAACTAGCGGGAGTTTCCCCCATCAAGGACAATGAGCAGTTCTTC

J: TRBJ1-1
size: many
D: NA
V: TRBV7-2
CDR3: CASSLEQSNTEAFF
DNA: TGTGCCAGCAGCTTGGAACAGTCGAACACTGAAGCTTTCTTT

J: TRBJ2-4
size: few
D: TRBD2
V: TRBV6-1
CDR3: CASSQEVGGVGKNIQYF
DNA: TGTGCCAGCAGTCAAGAAGTTGGGGGGGTAGGCAAAAACATTCAGTACTTC

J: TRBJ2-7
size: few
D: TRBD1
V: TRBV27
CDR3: CASSYRGASSYEQYF
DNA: TGTGCCAGCAGTTACAGGGGAGCAAGTTCCTACGAGCAGTACTTC

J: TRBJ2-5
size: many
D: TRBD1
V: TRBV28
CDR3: CALSKTGQETQYF
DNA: TGTGCCCTATCCAAGACAGGGCAAGAGACCCAGTACTTC

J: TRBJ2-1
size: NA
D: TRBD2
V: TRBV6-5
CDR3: CASSYARTSGNSYNEQFF
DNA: TGTGCCAGCAGTTACGCGAGGACTAGCGGAAACTCCTACAATGAGCAGTTCTTC